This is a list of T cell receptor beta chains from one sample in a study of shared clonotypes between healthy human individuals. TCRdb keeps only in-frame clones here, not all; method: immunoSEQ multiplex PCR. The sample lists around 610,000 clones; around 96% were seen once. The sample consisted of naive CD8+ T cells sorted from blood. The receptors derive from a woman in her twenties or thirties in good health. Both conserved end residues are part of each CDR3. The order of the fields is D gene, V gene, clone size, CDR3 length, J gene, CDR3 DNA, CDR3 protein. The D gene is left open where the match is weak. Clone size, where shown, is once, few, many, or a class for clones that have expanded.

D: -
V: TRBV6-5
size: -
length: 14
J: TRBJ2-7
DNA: TGTGCCAGCAGTTATGGACAGTTTGCCTACGAGCAGTACTTC
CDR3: CASSYGQFAYEQYF

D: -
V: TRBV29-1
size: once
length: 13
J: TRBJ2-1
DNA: TGCAGCGTCATTACCGGGAATTACAATGAGCAGTTCTTC
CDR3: CSVITGNYNEQFF

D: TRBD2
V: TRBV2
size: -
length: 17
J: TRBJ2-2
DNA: TGTGCCAGCAGTAAGGGACTAGCGGGATCGAACACCGGGGAGCTGTTTTTT
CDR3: CASSKGLAGSNTGELFF

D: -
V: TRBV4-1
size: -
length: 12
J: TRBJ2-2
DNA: TGCGCCAGCAGCCAAAGAACCGGGGAGCTGTTTTTT
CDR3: CASSQRTGELFF

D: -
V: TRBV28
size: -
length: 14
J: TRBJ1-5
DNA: TGTGCCAGCAGTTTATTAAGGGTCCGGCAGCCCCAGCATTTT
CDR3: CASSLLRVRQPQHF

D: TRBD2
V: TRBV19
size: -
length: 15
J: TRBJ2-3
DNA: TGTGCCAGTAGTGGCACTAGCGACAGCACAGATACGCAGTATTTT
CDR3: CASSGTSDSTDTQYF

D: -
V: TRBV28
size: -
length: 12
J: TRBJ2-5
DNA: TGTGCCAGCAGCCGTCCTCCAGAGACCCAGTACTTC
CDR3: CASSRPPETQYF

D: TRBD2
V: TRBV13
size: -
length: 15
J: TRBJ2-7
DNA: TGTGCCAGCAGTCAGGGGGGGACTAGCGGCTACGAGCAGTACTTC
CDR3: CASSQGGTSGYEQYF

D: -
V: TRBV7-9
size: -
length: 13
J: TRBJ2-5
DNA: TGTGCCAGCACCACTACCCAGGGGGAGACCCAGTACTTC
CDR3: CASTTTQGETQYF

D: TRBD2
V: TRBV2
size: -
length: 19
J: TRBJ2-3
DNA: TGTGCCAGCAGGGAGACTAGCGGGAGGGCCACGACCAGCACAGATACGCAGTATTTT
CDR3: CASRETSGRATTSTDTQYF

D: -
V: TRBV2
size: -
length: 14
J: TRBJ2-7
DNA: TGTGCCAGCAGTGAAGCGCGACTCACCTACGAGCAGTACTTC
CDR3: CASSEARLTYEQYF

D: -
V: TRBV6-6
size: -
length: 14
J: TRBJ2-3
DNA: TGTGCCAGCAGAGGCCAGGAGTCAATAGATACGCAGTATTTT
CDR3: CASRGQESIDTQYF

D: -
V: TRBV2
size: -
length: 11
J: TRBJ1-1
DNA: TGTGCCAGCAGTGAATGGAGGGAAGCTTTCTTT
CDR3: CASSEWREAFF

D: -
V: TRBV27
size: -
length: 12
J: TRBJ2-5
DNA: TGTGCCAGCAGCCCTACCGGGGTAGCCCAGTACTTC
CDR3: CASSPTGVAQYF

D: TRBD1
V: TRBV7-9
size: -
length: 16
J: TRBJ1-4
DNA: TGTGCCAGCAGCCCGCCGGACAGGGGGCATTATGAAAAACTGTTTTTT
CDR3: CASSPPDRGHYEKLFF

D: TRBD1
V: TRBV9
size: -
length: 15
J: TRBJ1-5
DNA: TGTGCCAGCAGCCTCAGACAGGGTCGCAATCAGCCCCAGCATTTT
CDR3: CASSLRQGRNQPQHF

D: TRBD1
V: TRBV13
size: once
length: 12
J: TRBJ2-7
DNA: TGTGCCAGCAGCGGGGACAGCTACGAGCAGTACTTC
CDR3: CASSGDSYEQYF

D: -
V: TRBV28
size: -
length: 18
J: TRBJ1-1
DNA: TGTGCCAGCAGTTTAGAAGGACAGCACATTCCCGGGCTATTTGAAGCTTTCTTT
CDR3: CASSLEGQHIPGLFEAFF

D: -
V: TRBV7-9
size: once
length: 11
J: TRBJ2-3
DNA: TGTGCCAGCAGCTTTGGAGATACGCAGTATTTT
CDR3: CASSFGDTQYF

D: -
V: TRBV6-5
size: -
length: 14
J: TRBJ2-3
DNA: TGTGCCAGCAGTTACACGCCTAGCACAGATACGCAGTATTTT
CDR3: CASSYTPSTDTQYF

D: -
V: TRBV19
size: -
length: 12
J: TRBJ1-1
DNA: TGTGCCAGTATGCCAGGAAGCACTGAAGCTTTCTTT
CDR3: CASMPGSTEAFF

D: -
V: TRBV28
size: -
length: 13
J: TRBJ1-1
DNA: TGTGCCAGCAGCTTTCGCTTGAACACTGAAGCTTTCTTT
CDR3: CASSFRLNTEAFF

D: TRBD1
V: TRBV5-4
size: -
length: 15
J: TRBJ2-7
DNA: TGTGCCAGCAGCTTGGGGGACAGGGGTGTGAGCGAGCAGTACTTC
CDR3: CASSLGDRGVSEQYF

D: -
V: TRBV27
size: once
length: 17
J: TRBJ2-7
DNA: TGTGCCAGCAGTCCCAGCCAGAGCTATCTGCAATCCTACGAGCAGTACTTC
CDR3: CASSPSQSYLQSYEQYF

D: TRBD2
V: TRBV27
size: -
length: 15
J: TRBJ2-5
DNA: TGTGCCAGCAGCGCCGGGACTAGCGGAAAAGAGACCCAGTACTTC
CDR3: CASSAGTSGKETQYF

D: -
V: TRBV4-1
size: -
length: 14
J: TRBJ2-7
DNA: TGCGCCAGCAGCCAAGATGCGGCCGCCTACGAGCAGTACTTC
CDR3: CASSQDAAAYEQYF

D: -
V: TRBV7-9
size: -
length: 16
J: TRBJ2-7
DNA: TGTGCCAGCAGCTTAGTCTCCGACCGAGGGACCTACGAGCAGTACTTC
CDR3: CASSLVSDRGTYEQYF

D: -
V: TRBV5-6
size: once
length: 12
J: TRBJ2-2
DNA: TGTGCCAGCAGCTTAGGCGGTATGGAGCTGTTTTTT
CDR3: CASSLGGMELFF

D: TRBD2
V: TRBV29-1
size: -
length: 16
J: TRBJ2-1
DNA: TGCAGCGGAAGTAGCGGGAGGGCCTATCTCTACAATGAGCAGTTCTTC
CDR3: CSGSSGRAYLYNEQFF

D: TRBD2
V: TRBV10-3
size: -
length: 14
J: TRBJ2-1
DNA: TGTGCCATCAGATCTAGCGGGAGTCTAAATGAGCAGTTCTTC
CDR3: CAIRSSGSLNEQFF

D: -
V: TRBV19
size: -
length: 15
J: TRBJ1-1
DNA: TGTGCCAGTAGTGCTCGAGGGACGGGGAACACTGAAGCTTTCTTT
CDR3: CASSARGTGNTEAFF

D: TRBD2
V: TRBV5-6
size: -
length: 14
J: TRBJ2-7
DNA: TGTGCCAGCAGCTTGGGCGGGGGGACCTACGAGCAGTACTTC
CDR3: CASSLGGGTYEQYF

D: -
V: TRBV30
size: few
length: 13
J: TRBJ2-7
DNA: TGTGCCTGGAGGACTTCCCTACTCCACGAGCAGTACTTC
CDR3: CAWRTSLLHEQYF

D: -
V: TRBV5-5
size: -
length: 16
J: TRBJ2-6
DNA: TGTGCCAGCAGCTTGGGCCGAGGGACTGGGGCCAACGTCCTGACTTTC
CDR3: CASSLGRGTGANVLTF

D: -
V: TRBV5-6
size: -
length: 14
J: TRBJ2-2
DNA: TGTGCCAGCAGCCTGGCGCACCCTGGCGGGGAGCTGTTTTTT
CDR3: CASSLAHPGGELFF

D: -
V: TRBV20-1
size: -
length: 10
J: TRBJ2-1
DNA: TGCAGTGCGCTTGACTTCCACCAGTTCTTC
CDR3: CSALDFHQFF

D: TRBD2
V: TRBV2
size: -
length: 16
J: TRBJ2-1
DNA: TGTGCCAGCCATAGCGGGAGTAGATCGTTCTACAATGAGCAGTTCTTC
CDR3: CASHSGSRSFYNEQFF

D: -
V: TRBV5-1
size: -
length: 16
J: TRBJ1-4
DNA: TGCGCCAGCAGCTCGAGGGTCGGGGCCCGTGATGAAAAACTGTTTTTT
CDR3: CASSSRVGARDEKLFF

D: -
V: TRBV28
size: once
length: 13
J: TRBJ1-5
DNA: TGTGCCAGCACCCTTGGGGGGGTTCAGCCCCAGCATTTT
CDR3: CASTLGGVQPQHF

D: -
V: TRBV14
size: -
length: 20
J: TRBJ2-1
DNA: TGTGCCAGCAGCCAAGGCCCCATACGCAAACAGGGTTTTTTATTCGATGAGCAGTTCTTC
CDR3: CASSQGPIRKQGFLFDEQFF

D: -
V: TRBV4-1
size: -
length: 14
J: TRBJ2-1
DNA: TGCGCCAGCAGCCAAGACCCCAGGGAGGAAGAGCAGTTCTTC
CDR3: CASSQDPREEEQFF

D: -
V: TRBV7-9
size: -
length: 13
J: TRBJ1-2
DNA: TGTGCCAGCAGCGCACACAACAGGGCCGGCTACACCTTC
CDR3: CASSAHNRAGYTF

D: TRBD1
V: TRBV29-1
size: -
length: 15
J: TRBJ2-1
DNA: TGCAGCGTTGGAGAAGTGGGACAGGGTTACAATGAGCAGTTCTTC
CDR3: CSVGEVGQGYNEQFF

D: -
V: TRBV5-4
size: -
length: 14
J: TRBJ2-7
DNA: TGTGCCAGCAGCGGACCCTTAGGGGCCTACGAGCAGTACTTC
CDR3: CASSGPLGAYEQYF

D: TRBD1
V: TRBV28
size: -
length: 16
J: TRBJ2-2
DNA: TGTGCCAGCACCTCGGTAGGACAGGGGGCCACCGGGGAGCTGTTTTTT
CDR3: CASTSVGQGATGELFF

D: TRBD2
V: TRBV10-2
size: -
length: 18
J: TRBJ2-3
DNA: TGCGCCAGCATAAATGAGGTAGCGGGCACCCTTAGCACAGATACGCAGTATTTT
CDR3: CASINEVAGTLSTDTQYF